A few counts support the clone carrying this T cell receptor (beta chain). In germline, CDR1 is LNHDA, CDR2 SQIVND (reference sequence). The germline V and J ends were trimmed by 4 bases and 0 bases, with 13 bases remaining between them. This CDR3 comprises 16 residues. A second PCR, run for about 6 to 11 cycles, used a sample-barcoded 5' primer plus a J-beta primer mix. TCRdb recomputed calls from the 5' RACE reads with MiXCR, one row per CDR3 protein. The sample carries hundreds of thousands of distinct CDR3 sequences, roughly 25% recorded once. This sample stems from a study of blood T cells in healthy people across ages. This sample was also put to use in a study of T cells of mothers and their children. From that second work: Five or six children, together with their three healthy Caucasian mothers, made up the donors.

The source of this sequence is a boy aged 5-17 years in good health. V gene TRBV19 combines with J gene TRBJ2-1; no clear D gene. Sequencing was performed on blood. CDR3 region: CASSSLDASSYNEQFF. DNA for the CDR3: TGTGCCAGTAGTAGTCTGGACGCCAGCTCCTACAATGAGCAGTTCTTC.